This is a list of T cell receptor beta chains from one sample in a study of cytomegalovirus exposure and HLA in healthy donors. Some clones are missing from TCRdb's copy, which holds only in-frame ones; the method was immunoSEQ multiplex PCR. The sample yields about 140,000 clones, 80% seen once. Sequencing was done on a sample of PBMCs. These receptors originate from a middle-aged man in good health and CMV-seronegative. The conserved cysteine and the conserved F or W are not part of the CDR3 here.

j_call v_call cdr3_aa
TRBJ2-1 TRBV6-5 ASSYSGTGSLEQF
TRBJ2-1 TRBV5-1 ASSPTGEGEQF
TRBJ2-7 TRBV5-1 ASSPPPGQGYEQY
TRBJ1-5 TRBV7-9 ASSLVGQGGNQPQH
TRBJ2-1 TRBV4-1 ASSQGGLAADNEQF
TRBJ2-2 TRBV19 ASTPGLAGVRAGELF
TRBJ1-5 TRBV9 ASSVVLAGLQPQH
TRBJ2-1 TRBV6-5 ASHPGGRAHNEQF
TRBJ2-3 TRBV11-3 ASSLDPLRRHTDTQY
TRBJ1-6 TRBV7-9 ASSGRGLGNSPLH
TRBJ2-2 TRBV7-6 ASSLPSDRVYTGELF
TRBJ1-4 TRBV7-9 ASSPAGVNEKLF
TRBJ1-2 TRBV6-6 AAQPGQTMGYT
TRBJ1-1 TRBV9 ASSLGQGNTEAF
TRBJ1-5 TRBV27 ASRGTGGVGNQPQH
TRBJ1-3 TRBV5-1 ASSLAGGSSGNTIY
TRBJ2-5 TRBV28 ASRPGTGGYQETQY
TRBJ1-6 TRBV7-2 ASSLKGGLDSPLH